These 14 T cell receptor beta chains were all obtained from the same sample, sequenced in a study of cytomegalovirus exposure and HLA in healthy donors. The table came from immunoSEQ multiplex PCR; TCRdb's copy has only in-frame clones and leaves some out. The repertoire consists of 200,000 to 300,000 clones, with approximately 83% occurring once and the leading ten covering 1% to 1.5%. Input material: PBMCs. The receptors come from a young woman in good health and CMV-seropositive.

The chain combines TRBV5-1 with TRBJ1-1, with D uncertain. The CDR3 has 13 residues. Germline-derived CDR1 and CDR2 are SGHRS and YFSETQ. V was clipped by 0 bases and J by 11 bases, with 14 bases between them. The DNA of the CDR3 is TGCGCCAGCAGCTTGGCGGGGTATTCAGGCGCTTTCTTT. Translating it yields CASSLAGYSGAFF.

The genes are TRBV28 and TRBJ1-5; no clear D. The V end lost 2 bases, the J end lost 8 bases, and 16 bases lay between the germline ends. Germline assignment: CDR1 MDHEN and CDR2 SYDVKM. This CDR3 contains 15 residues. The CDR3 loop is CASSLRVVEVKPQHF. The CDR3 DNA sequence: TGTGCCAGCAGTTTACGGGTAGTTGAAGTAAAGCCCCAGCATTTT.

V gene TRBV6-1 combines with J gene TRBJ2-3; 9 bases map to TRBD1. The length of the CDR3 is 15 residues. Germline V gives CDR1 MNHNS, CDR2 SASEGT. Trimming cost V 8 bases and J 4 bases; bases outside gene matches: 10. DNA for the CDR3: TGTGCCAGCGGGGTCCTCGGACAGGGGTCAGATACGCAGTATTTT. Translated, it gives CASGVLGQGSDTQYF.

The CDR3 DNA reads as TGCGCCAGCAGCTTGGGAGGGGGAGTGAGTGAAAAACTGTTTTTT. It yields the protein CASSLGGGVSEKLFF. The gene calls are TRBV5-1 and TRBJ1-4; weak D call: TRBD1 (6 bases). This CDR3 spans 15 amino acids. Germline loops: CDR1 SGHRS, CDR2 YFSETQ. V was shortened by 0 bases and J by 7 bases, with 13 bases between the two germline ends.

The V and J genes are TRBV11-3 and TRBJ1-1; a weak D match, TRBD1 (5 bases). The CDR3 spans 14 residues. V dropped 5 bases and J dropped 4 bases, with 14 bases sitting between them. Germline lookup yields CDR1 SGHNT and CDR2 YENEEA. The CDR3 DNA sequence: TGTGCCAGCAGCACCCCGGGACTGCCCACTGAAGCTTTCTTT. Protein: CASSTPGLPTEAFF.

The chain is built from TRBV5-4 and TRBJ1-1; D gene unclear. Germline CDR1 reads SGHNT; CDR2 reads YYREEE (reference sequence). The ends were cut back, 0 bases at V and 0 bases at J, with 12 bases in the middle. The CDR3 has 16 residues. DNA of the CDR3: TGTGCCAGCAGCTTGGGTGTATTAACAGTGAACACTGAAGCTTTCTTT. Translating it yields CASSLGVLTVNTEAFF.

The rearrangement links TRBV5-1 to TRBJ2-5; 10 bases line up with TRBD1. V dropped 0 bases and J dropped 4; count of bases not matched to a gene: 12. Germline V gene sequence: CDR1 SGHRS, CDR2 YFSETQ. This CDR3 has 18 residues. The CDR3 DNA is TGCGCCAGCAGCTTGGGGTTCCCGACAGGGGGCATTGGAGAGACCCAGTACTTC. Protein sequence: CASSLGFPTGGIGETQYF. The full variable domain, with the rest looked up from reference TRBV5-1 and TRBJ2-5, is KAGVTQTPRYLIKTRGQQVTLSCSPISGHRSVSWYQQTPGQGLQFLFEYFSETQRNKGNFPGRFSGRQFSNSRSEMNVSTLELGDSALYLCASSLGFPTGGIGETQYFGPGTRLLVL.

The chain uses TRBV27 and TRBJ2-7; 8 bases line up with TRBD1. Per the germline V gene, CDR1 is MNHEY and CDR2 is SMNVEV (reference sequence). V lost 8 bases, J lost 5 bases, and 8 bases stayed unmatched. The CDR3 runs to 13 residues. Written as DNA, the CDR3 is TGTGCCAGCGCGGGACAGGTTTATGACGAGCAGTACTTC. Encoded protein: CASAGQVYDEQYF.

The CDR3 DNA reads TGTGCCAGCAGTTTAGTAATGGGGGGACAGGGTCGAAGGTGGGAGCAGTACTTC. Its translation is CASSLVMGGQGRRWEQYF. The rearrangement links TRBV27 to TRBJ2-7; 9 bases are a match to TRBD1. Germline V lookup: CDR1 MNHEY, CDR2 SMNVEV (reference sequence). CDR3 length equals 18 residues. The junction had 18 bases not matched to a gene; V was cut back by 2 bases and J by 7 bases.

The chain employs TRBV19 and TRBJ1-2; 7 nucleotides agree with TRBD1. From germline, CDR1 is LNHDA and CDR2 SQIVND (reference sequence). The CDR3 length is 14 residues. J was trimmed by 4 bases and V by 4 bases; bases with no gene match: 6. The CDR3 DNA reads as TGTGCCAGTAGTACCCTGACAGGGACCTATGGCTACACCTTC. It codes for CASSTLTGTYGYTF.

V usage is TRBV23-1 and J usage is TRBJ1-2, with D perhaps matching TRBD1 (6 bases). TRBV23-1 is designated an ORF whose function remains uncertain. V was pared by 8 bases and J by 8 bases, with 18 bases between. CDR3 size: 13 residues. CDR3 protein: CASCEYRDLGYTF. The CDR3, as DNA: TGCGCCAGCTGTGAGTACAGGGACCTCGGCTACACCTTC.

J is TRBJ2-2 and V is TRBV5-1; TRBD2 matches at 12 bases. V lost 3 bases to trimming and J lost 6 bases; unmatched junction nucleotides: 6. Germline CDR1 SGHRS, CDR2 YFSETQ. This CDR3 has 16 amino acids. CDR3 nucleotides: TGCGCCAGCAGCTATTTACTAGCGGGAGGCCCCGGGGAGCTGTTTTTT. Translating it yields CASSYLLAGGPGELFF.

J is TRBJ2-5 and V is TRBV7-8; 7 bases are a match to TRBD1. Germline assignment: CDR1 SGHVS and CDR2 FQNEAQ. V gave up 3 bases and J gave up 3 bases; unmatched junction bases: 7. The CDR3 extends over 15 amino acids. CDR3 in DNA: TGTGCCAGCAGCTTGACAGGGTCCCTCGAAGAGACCCAGTACTTC. Protein: CASSLTGSLEETQYF.

The CDR3 loop reads CASSATGELFF. In DNA, the CDR3 is TGTGCCAGCAGCGCAACCGGGGAGCTGTTTTTT. V gene TRBV9 combines with J gene TRBJ2-2; no clear D gene. The CDR3 is 11 residues long. Trimming removed 3 bases at V and 5 bases at J, with 2 bases between. Germline CDR1 reads SGDLS; CDR2 reads YYNGEE.